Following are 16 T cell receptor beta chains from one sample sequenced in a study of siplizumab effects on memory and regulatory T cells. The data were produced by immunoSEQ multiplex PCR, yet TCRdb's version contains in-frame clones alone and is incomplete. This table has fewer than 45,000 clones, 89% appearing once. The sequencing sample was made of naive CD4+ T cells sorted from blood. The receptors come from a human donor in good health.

CDR3 amino acids: CASSEYSQGMHQPQHF. The CDR3, as DNA: TGTGCCAGCAGTGAATACTCGCAGGGAATGCATCAGCCCCAGCATTTT. The chain has TRBV25-1 and TRBJ1-5; D is possibly TRBD1 (5 bases). The germline gives CDR1 MGHDK, CDR2 SYGVNS. The CDR3 is made up of 16 amino acids. Trimming stripped 0 bases from V and 5 bases from J, with 14 bases between.

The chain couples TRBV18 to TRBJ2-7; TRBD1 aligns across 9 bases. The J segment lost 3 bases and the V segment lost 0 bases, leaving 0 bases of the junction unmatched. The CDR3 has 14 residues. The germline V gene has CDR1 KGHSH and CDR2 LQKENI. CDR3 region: CASSPPGQGYEQYF. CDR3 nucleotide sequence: TGTGCCAGCTCACCACCGGGACAGGGCTACGAGCAGTACTTC. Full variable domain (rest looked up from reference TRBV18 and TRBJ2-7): NAGVMQNPRHLVRRRGQEARLRCSPMKGHSHVYWYRQLPEEGLKFMVYLQKENIIDESGMPKERFSAEFPKEGPSILRIQQVVRGDSAAYFCASSPPGQGYEQYFGPGTRLTVT.

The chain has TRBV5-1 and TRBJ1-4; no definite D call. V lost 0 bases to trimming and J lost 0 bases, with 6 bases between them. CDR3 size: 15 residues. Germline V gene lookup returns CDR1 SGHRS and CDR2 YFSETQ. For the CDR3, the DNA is TGCGCCAGCAGCTTGGGACGCGCAACTAATGAAAAACTGTTTTTT. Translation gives CASSLGRATNEKLFF. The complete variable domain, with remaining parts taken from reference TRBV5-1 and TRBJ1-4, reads KAGVTQTPRYLIKTRGQQVTLSCSPISGHRSVSWYQQTPGQGLQFLFEYFSETQRNKGNFPGRFSGRQFSNSRSEMNVSTLELGDSALYLCASSLGRATNEKLFFGSGTQLSVL.

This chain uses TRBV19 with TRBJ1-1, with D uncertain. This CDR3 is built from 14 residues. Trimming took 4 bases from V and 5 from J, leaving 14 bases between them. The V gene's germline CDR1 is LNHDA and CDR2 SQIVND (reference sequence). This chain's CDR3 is CASSNLGRSTEAFF. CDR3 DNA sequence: TGTGCCAGTAGTAACCTCGGGAGAAGTACTGAAGCTTTCTTT.

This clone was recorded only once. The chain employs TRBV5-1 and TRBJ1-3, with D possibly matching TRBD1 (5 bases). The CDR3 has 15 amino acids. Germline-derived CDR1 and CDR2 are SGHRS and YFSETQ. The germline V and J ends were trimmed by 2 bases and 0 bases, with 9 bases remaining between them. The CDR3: CASSFQGSSGNTIYF. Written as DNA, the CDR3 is TGCGCCAGCAGCTTCCAGGGTAGCTCTGGAAACACCATATATTTT.

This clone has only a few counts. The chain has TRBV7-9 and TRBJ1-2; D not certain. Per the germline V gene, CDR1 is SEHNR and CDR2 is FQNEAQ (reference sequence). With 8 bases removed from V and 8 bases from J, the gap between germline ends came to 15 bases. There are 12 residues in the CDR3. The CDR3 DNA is TGTGCCAGCCTCAGTTTATCGCCCGGCTACACCTTC. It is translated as CASLSLSPGYTF. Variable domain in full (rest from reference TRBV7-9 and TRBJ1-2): DTGVSQNPRHKITKRGQNVTFRCDPISEHNRLYWYRQTLGQGPEFLTYFQNEAQLEKSRLLSDRFSAERPKGSFSTLEIQRTEQGDSAMYLCASLSLSPGYTFGSGTRLTVV.

The CDR3 nucleotides read TGTGCCAGCAGCTCCCCCCAGGGGGGGCAGAACACTGAAGCTTTCTTT. It yields the protein CASSSPQGGQNTEAFF. V and J are TRBV9 and TRBJ1-1, with 7 nucleotides matching TRBD1. This CDR3 contains 16 residues. Unmatched junction bases numbered 10, after V lost 4 bases and J lost 1 base. In germline, CDR1 is SGDLS, CDR2 YYNGEE.

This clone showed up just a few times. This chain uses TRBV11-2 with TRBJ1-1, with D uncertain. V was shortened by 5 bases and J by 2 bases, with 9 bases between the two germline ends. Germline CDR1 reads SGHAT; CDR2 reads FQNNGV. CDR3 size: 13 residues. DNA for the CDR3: TGTGCCAGCAGCCCGACGATTAACACTGAAGCTTTCTTT. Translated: CASSPTINTEAFF.

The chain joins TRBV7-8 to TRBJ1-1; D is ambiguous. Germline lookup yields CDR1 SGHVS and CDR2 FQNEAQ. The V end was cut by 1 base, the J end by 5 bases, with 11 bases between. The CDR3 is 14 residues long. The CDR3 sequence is CASSLVAVWTEAFF. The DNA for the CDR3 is TGTGCCAGCAGCTTAGTTGCGGTGTGGACTGAAGCTTTCTTT.

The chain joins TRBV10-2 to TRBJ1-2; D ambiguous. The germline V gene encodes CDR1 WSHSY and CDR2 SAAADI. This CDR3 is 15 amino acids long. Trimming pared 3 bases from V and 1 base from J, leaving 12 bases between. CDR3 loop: CASSEPSTDNYGYTF. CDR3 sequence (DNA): TGCGCCAGCAGTGAACCCTCGACGGATAACTATGGCTACACCTTC.

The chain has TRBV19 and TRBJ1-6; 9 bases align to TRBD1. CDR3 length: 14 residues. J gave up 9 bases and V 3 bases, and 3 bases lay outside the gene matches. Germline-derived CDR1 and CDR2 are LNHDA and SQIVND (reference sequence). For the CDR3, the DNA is TGTGCCAGTAGTATCCCGACAGGGGGTTCACCCCTCCACTTT. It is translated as CASSIPTGGSPLHF.

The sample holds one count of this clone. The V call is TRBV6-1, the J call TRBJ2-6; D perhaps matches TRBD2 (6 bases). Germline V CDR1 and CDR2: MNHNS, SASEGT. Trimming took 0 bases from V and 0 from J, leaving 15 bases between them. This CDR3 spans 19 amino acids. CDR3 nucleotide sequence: TGTGCCAGCAGTGAAGCTGGGGGGAACCCGTTCTCTGGGGCCAACGTCCTGACTTTC. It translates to CASSEAGGNPFSGANVLTF.

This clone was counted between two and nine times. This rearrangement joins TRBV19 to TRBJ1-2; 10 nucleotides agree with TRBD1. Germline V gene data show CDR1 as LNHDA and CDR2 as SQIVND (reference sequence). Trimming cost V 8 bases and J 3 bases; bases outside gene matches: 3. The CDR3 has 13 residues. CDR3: CASGQGDDYGYTF. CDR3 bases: TGTGCCAGTGGACAGGGGGACGACTATGGCTACACCTTC.

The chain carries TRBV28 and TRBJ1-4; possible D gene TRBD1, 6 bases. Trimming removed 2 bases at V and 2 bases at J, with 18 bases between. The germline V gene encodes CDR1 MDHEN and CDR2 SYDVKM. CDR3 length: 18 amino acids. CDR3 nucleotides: TGTGCCAGCAGTTTAGTACAGGGCCCGACAGTTACTAATGAAAAACTGTTTTTT. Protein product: CASSLVQGPTVTNEKLFF.

The CDR3 nucleotides read TGTGCCAGCAGCCCAGCGGGGAGGTATGGCTACACCTTC. It yields the protein CASSPAGRYGYTF. The chain has TRBV14 and TRBJ1-2, with D unresolved. The CDR3 extends over 13 amino acids. Germline assignment: CDR1 SGHDN and CDR2 FVKESK. V was clipped by 4 bases and J by 5 bases, with 11 bases between them.

As DNA, the CDR3 is TGTGCCAGCAGTGAAGATGGACTAGCGGTATACAATGAGCAGTTCTTC. Its protein product is CASSEDGLAVYNEQFF. V and J are TRBV6-1 and TRBJ2-1, with 10 bases lining up with TRBD2. The CDR3 totals 16 residues. CDR1 is MNHNS, CDR2 SASEGT, per germline. V lost 1 base, J lost 4 bases, and 4 bases stayed unmatched.